This passage covers 9 T cell receptor beta chains from one sample sequenced in a study of identifying expanded T cells in peripheral blood. The protocol was immunoSEQ multiplex PCR, while the TCRdb copy is restricted to in-frame clones and leaves out a portion. The sample records more than 45,000 clones, over 85% being singletons. The sample comprised blood. These TCRs come from a person aged 18 to 75 in good health.

The chain employs TRBV29-1 and TRBJ2-7; 8 nucleotides align to TRBD2. The CDR3 is made up of 14 amino acids. Trimming removed 4 bases from V and 2 bases from J; junction bases left unmatched: 7. Germline CDR1 and CDR2: SQVTM and ANQGSEA. The CDR3 sequence is CSVVPGTRTYEQYF. In DNA, the CDR3 is TGCAGCGTTGTACCCGGGACTAGGACCTACGAGCAGTACTTC.

This chain uses TRBV28 with TRBJ2-1; maybe TRBD2 (5 bases). Germline-derived CDR1 and CDR2 are MDHEN and SYDVKM. The CDR3 is 12 amino acids. The V and J ends lost 8 bases and 8 bases respectively, with 13 bases between them. The CDR3 protein is CASGELWDEQFF. The CDR3 nucleotides read TGTGCCAGCGGGGAGCTGTGGGATGAGCAGTTCTTC.

The CDR3 nucleotides read TGCGCCAGCAGCCAAGATTGGCAGGGGGCCTACGAGCAGTACTTC. Amino acid sequence: CASSQDWQGAYEQYF. The chain links TRBV4-3 to TRBJ2-7; 7 bases match TRBD1. The CDR3 extends over 15 amino acids. Germline V lookup: CDR1 LGHNA, CDR2 YSLEER. The junction had 4 bases not matched to a gene; V was cut back by 0 bases and J by 2 bases.

This clone was found once. The gene calls are TRBV7-2 and TRBJ1-2, with no clear D. The CDR3 spans 12 residues. Germline lookup yields CDR1 SGHTA and CDR2 FQGNSA. Trimming left V 3 bases short and J 8 bases short, with 10 bases between. The DNA of the CDR3 is TGTGCCAGCAGCTTGACACCAGGAGGCTACACCTTC. Translated, it gives CASSLTPGGYTF.

The chain employs TRBV7-2 and TRBJ2-1, with 9 bases matching TRBD2. V lost 9 bases, J lost 16 bases, and 28 bases stayed unmatched. Per germline, CDR1 SGHTA and CDR2 FQGNSA. CDR3 length: 17 residues. The chain's CDR3 is CASHAPRVAGREGRYFF. The CDR3 region has the DNA TGTGCCAGTCACGCCCCTAGGGTGGCGGGGCGGGAGGGCAGATACTTCTTC.

V gene TRBV28 combines with J gene TRBJ1-6; 8 nucleotides match TRBD1. From germline, CDR1 is MDHEN and CDR2 SYDVKM. The CDR3 totals 18 residues. V lost 0 bases to trimming and J lost 7 bases; unmatched junction nucleotides: 11. The CDR3 loop is CASSLWDRTGPTNSPLHF. In DNA form, the CDR3 reads TGTGCCAGCAGTTTATGGGACAGGACAGGGCCGACAAATTCACCCCTCCACTTT.

J is TRBJ1-2 and V is TRBV19; D is unclear. CDR1 LNHDA and CDR2 SQIVND come from the germline V gene (reference sequence). V was cut by 6 bases and J by 6 bases, with 20 bases left in between. The CDR3 has 15 amino acids. Here the CDR3 reads CASRNPVLGWDGYTF. CDR3 nucleotide sequence: TGTGCCAGTAGAAACCCCGTACTGGGGTGGGATGGCTACACCTTC. Combining the CDR3 with reference TRBV19 and TRBJ1-2 gives the whole variable domain DGGITQSPKYLFRKEGQNVTLSCEQNLNHDAMYWYRQDPGQGLRLIYYSQIVNDFQKGDIAEGYSVSREKKESFPLTVTSAQKNPTAFYLCASRNPVLGWDGYTFGSGTRLTVV.

The chain uses TRBV19 and TRBJ2-5; 8 nucleotides align to TRBD1. Germline V gene sequence: CDR1 LNHDA, CDR2 SQIVND (reference sequence). V was pared by 6 bases and J by 5 bases, with 8 bases of the junction left unmatched. The CDR3 covers 14 residues. CDR3 amino acids: CASRAGGTLETQYF. The CDR3 DNA reads TGTGCCAGTAGGGCAGGGGGCACCTTGGAGACCCAGTACTTC.

Of note for this clone: At one of its ends the junction is not consistent with the germline gene, which may arise from a read error. The CDR3 DNA reads as TGTGCCAGCAGCCTTAATCGGGACGATAGGCAGTATTTT. Translated, it gives CASSLNRDDRQYF. The chain joins TRBV5-4 to TRBJ2-3; the D call may be TRBD1 or TRBD2 (5 bases each). The CDR3 extends over 13 amino acids. Germline assignment: CDR1 SGHNT and CDR2 YYREEE (reference sequence).